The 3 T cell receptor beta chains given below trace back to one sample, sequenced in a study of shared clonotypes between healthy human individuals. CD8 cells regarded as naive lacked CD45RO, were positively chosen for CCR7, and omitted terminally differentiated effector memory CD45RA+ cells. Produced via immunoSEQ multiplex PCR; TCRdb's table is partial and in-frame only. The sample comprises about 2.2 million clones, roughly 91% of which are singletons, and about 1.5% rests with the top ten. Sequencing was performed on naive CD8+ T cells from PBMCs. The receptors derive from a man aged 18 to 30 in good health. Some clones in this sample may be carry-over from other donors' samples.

The CDR3: CASSLAPWGASEQYF. CDR3 in DNA: TGTGCCAGCAGCTTAGCCCCATGGGGGGCGAGCGAGCAGTACTTC. V and J are TRBV7-2 and TRBJ2-7, with D perhaps being TRBD1 or TRBD2 (6 bases each). The V end lost 0 bases, the J end lost 6 bases, and 15 bases lay between the germline ends. Germline V gene sequence: CDR1 SGHTA, CDR2 FQGNSA. The CDR3 length is 15 residues.

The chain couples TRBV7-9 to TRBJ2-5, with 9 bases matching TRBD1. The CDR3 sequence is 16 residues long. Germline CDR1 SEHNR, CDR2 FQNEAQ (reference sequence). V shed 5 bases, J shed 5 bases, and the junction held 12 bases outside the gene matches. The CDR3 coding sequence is TGTGCCAGCAGCCGCACAGGGGGCGCGGGGTGGGAGACCCAGTACTTC. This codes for CASSRTGGAGWETQYF.

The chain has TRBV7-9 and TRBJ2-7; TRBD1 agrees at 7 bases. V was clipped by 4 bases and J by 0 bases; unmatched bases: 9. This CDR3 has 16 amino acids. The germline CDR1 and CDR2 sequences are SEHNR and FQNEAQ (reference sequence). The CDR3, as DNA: TGTGCCAGCAGCTCCCTAGACAGGGTAAGCTCCTACGAGCAGTACTTC. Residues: CASSSLDRVSSYEQYF.